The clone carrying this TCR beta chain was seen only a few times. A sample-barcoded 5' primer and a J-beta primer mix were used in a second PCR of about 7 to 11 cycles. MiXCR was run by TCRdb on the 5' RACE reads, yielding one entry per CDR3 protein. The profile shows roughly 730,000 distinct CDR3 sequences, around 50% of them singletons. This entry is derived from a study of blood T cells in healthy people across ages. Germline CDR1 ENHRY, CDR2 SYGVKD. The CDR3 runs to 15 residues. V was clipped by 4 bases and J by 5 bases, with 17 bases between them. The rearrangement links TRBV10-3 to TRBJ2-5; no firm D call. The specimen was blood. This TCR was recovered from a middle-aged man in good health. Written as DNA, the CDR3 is TGTGCCATCAGTGGGTTGGACCCCTCCAGGGAGACCCAGTACTTC. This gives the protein CAISGLDPSRETQYF.